These 27 T cell receptor beta chains originate from one sample sequenced in a study of blood T cell repertoires in COVID-19. The data were produced by immunoSEQ multiplex PCR, yet TCRdb's version contains in-frame clones alone and is incomplete. The sample consists of 200,000 or so clones, roughly nine tenths of them appearing once. Sequenced input: PBMCs or T cells enriched from blood (not recorded which). The receptors here all came from a woman in her 30s who had recovered from COVID-19.

The chain employs TRBV6-6 and TRBJ2-5; 8 bases are shared with TRBD2. J was trimmed by 2 bases and V by 2 bases; bases with no gene match: 7. Per germline, CDR1 MNHNY and CDR2 SVGAGI (reference sequence). This CDR3 region has 16 residues. The CDR3, as DNA: TGTGCCAGCAGTTACCCCGCTCGCGGGGGGCAAGAGACCCAGTACTTC. It codes for CASSYPARGGQETQYF.

A single count supports this clone. V usage is TRBV11-2 and J usage is TRBJ1-4; 10 nucleotides match TRBD1. Germline loops: CDR1 SGHAT, CDR2 FQNNGV. This CDR3 spans 13 amino acids. Germline trimming cut 7 bases from V and 7 bases from J; bases unmatched to any gene: 3. The CDR3 sequence is CASKRTGGEKLFF. CDR3 nucleotides: TGTGCCAGCAAACGGACAGGGGGTGAAAAACTGTTTTTT.

The chain links TRBV13 to TRBJ1-2; D uncertain. Trimming stripped 3 bases from V and 7 bases from J, with 12 bases between. CDR1 and CDR2 (germline): PRHDT, FYEKMQ (reference sequence). The CDR3 is 13 residues long. The CDR3 protein is CASSFPGFSGYTF. CDR3 DNA: TGTGCCAGCAGCTTTCCCGGGTTCTCTGGCTACACCTTC. The full variable domain, with the rest looked up from reference TRBV13 and TRBJ1-2, is AAGVIQSPRHLIKEKRETATLKCYPIPRHDTVYWYQQGPGQDPQFLISFYEKMQSDKGSIPDRFSAQQFSDYHSELNMSSLELGDSALYFCASSFPGFSGYTFGSGTRLTVV.

This chain uses TRBV9 with TRBJ2-1; TRBD2 matches 9 bases. Looked up from germline, CDR1 is SGDLS and CDR2 is YYNGEE. The CDR3 consists of 16 residues. V shed 2 bases, J shed 7 bases, and the junction held 10 bases outside the gene matches. CDR3 region: CASSVPQAGGANEQFF. The DNA of the CDR3 is TGTGCCAGCAGCGTCCCACAAGCGGGGGGAGCGAATGAGCAGTTCTTC. Complete variable domain (other parts from reference TRBV9 and TRBJ2-1): DSGVTQTPKHLITATGQRVTLRCSPRSGDLSVYWYQQSLDQGLQFLIQYYNGEERAKGNILERFSAQQFPDLHSELNLSSLELGDSALYFCASSVPQAGGANEQFFGPGTRLTVL.

The chain uses TRBV7-2 and TRBJ1-3, with D uncertain. CDR1 and CDR2 (germline): SGHTA, FQGNSA. The CDR3 extends over 14 amino acids. Trimming removed 4 bases from V and 1 base from J, with 8 bases in between. CDR3 sequence reads: CASSSAGSGNTIYF. CDR3 coding DNA: TGTGCCAGCAGCTCGGCGGGGTCTGGAAACACCATATATTTT.

This chain joins TRBV7-2 and TRBJ2-3, with 11 bases aligning to TRBD1. The germline V gene encodes CDR1 SGHTA and CDR2 FQGNSA. The CDR3 runs 19 residues. Trimming removed 5 bases from V and 0 bases from J; junction bases left unmatched: 13. The CDR3 spells CASSTQSGTGGASTDTQYF. The CDR3, as DNA: TGTGCCAGCAGCACACAATCCGGGACAGGGGGTGCTAGCACAGATACGCAGTATTTT.

The chain has TRBV5-8 and TRBJ1-6, with TRBD1 matching over 7 bases. This CDR3 region has 15 residues. Germline V gene sequence: CDR1 SGHTS, CDR2 YDEGEE. The junction had 12 bases not matched to a gene; V was cut back by 3 bases and J by 12 bases. Here the CDR3 DNA reads TGTGCCAGCAGCTCATTCTACAGGGGTCGCCGACCCCTCCACTTT. Residues: CASSSFYRGRRPLHF.

This clone was counted once. The rearrangement uses TRBV27 and TRBJ2-2; D is ambiguous. The CDR3 runs 13 residues. Per the germline V gene, CDR1 is MNHEY and CDR2 is SMNVEV (reference sequence). The ends were cut back, 2 bases at V and 8 bases at J, with 9 bases in the middle. This chain's CDR3 is CASSLRAWGELFF. The CDR3 DNA is TGTGCCAGCAGTTTAAGAGCCTGGGGGGAGCTGTTTTTT.

V gene TRBV14 combines with J gene TRBJ1-2; the D is unclear. V was trimmed by 0 bases and J by 6 bases, leaving 2 bases between them. This CDR3 region has 11 residues. Germline V lookup: CDR1 SGHDN, CDR2 FVKESK. The DNA for the CDR3 is TGTGCCAGCAGCCAAGATAATGGCTACACCTTC. This translates into CASSQDNGYTF.

The rearrangement joins TRBV4-1 to TRBJ1-2; tentatively, D is TRBD1 (5 bases). Trimming shortened V by 2 bases and J by 4 bases, and 14 bases separated the two germline ends. The CDR3 runs to 15 residues. In germline, CDR1 is MGHRA, CDR2 YSYEKL. The CDR3, as DNA: TGCGCCAGCAGCCAAACTGACTTGGGGCCCTATGGCTACACCTTC. It yields the protein CASSQTDLGPYGYTF.

The V call is TRBV5-4, the J call TRBJ1-1; 10 bases are shared with TRBD1. The CDR3 has 15 residues. Germline CDR1 SGHNT, CDR2 YYREEE (reference sequence). Trimming at V came to 2 bases and at J to 5 bases, leaving 6 bases not matched to a gene. CDR3 in amino acids: CASSLPPGQGTEAFF. In DNA form, the CDR3 reads TGTGCCAGCAGCTTACCACCGGGACAGGGGACTGAAGCTTTCTTT.

This chain links TRBV7-9 with TRBJ1-2, with TRBD1 matching over 9 bases. Germline V gene lookup returns CDR1 SEHNR and CDR2 FQNEAQ (reference sequence). V lost 1 base to trimming and J lost 6 bases; unmatched junction nucleotides: 9. The CDR3 runs 16 residues. The CDR3 reads CASSLVVTGGGNGYTF. The CDR3 nucleotides are TGTGCCAGCAGCTTAGTGGTCACAGGGGGCGGGAATGGCTACACCTTC.

V is TRBV12-3 or TRBV12-4 and J is TRBJ1-5; TRBD1 might be the D (6 bases). The V gene lost 10 bases and the J gene lost 1 base, with 8 bases spanning the gap. This CDR3 contains 12 residues. DNA for the CDR3: TGTGCCACTGGACAGAGCAATCAGCCCCAGCATTTT. Translated: CATGQSNQPQHF.

The chain recombines TRBV9 with TRBJ2-6, with D hard to call. V lost 5 bases and J lost 1, with 4 bases in between. Germline V gene data show CDR1 as SGDLS and CDR2 as YYNGEE. The CDR3 is made up of 13 amino acids. The CDR3 DNA reads TGTGCCAGCAGTCGTTCTGGGGCCAACGTCCTGACTTTC. As protein: CASSRSGANVLTF.

This chain joins TRBV23-1 and TRBJ1-3; D ambiguous. TRBV23-1 is an ORF; its function is uncertain. The CDR3 loop spans 10 amino acids. V gave up 11 bases and J gave up 7 bases, with 9 bases separating them. The CDR3 DNA reads as TGCGCCGGCCTTTGGAACACCATATATTTT. Translated: CAGLWNTIYF.

The rearrangement links TRBV15 to TRBJ2-7, with 8 bases lining up with TRBD1. Germline V lookup: CDR1 LNHNV, CDR2 YYDKDF (reference sequence). The J segment lost 6 bases and the V segment lost 4 bases, leaving 11 bases of the junction unmatched. The CDR3 is made up of 15 amino acids. CDR3 bases: TGTGCCACCAGCAAGGACAGGGACAAGGGGGTCGAGCAGTACTTC. Its translation: CATSKDRDKGVEQYF.

The CDR3 sequence is CASSFGQDTEQFF. DNA for the CDR3: TGTGCCAGCAGCTTCGGACAGGACACTGAGCAGTTCTTC. The genes are TRBV6-2 or TRBV6-3 and TRBJ2-1; 7 nucleotides agree with TRBD1. The CDR3 has 13 residues. Germline assignment: CDR1 MNHEY and CDR2 SVGEGT. V lost 6 bases, J lost 9 bases, and 8 bases stayed unmatched.

The chain has TRBV7-2 and TRBJ2-4, with D perhaps matching TRBD1 (5 bases). The ends were cut back, 3 bases at V and 0 bases at J, with 12 bases in the middle. This CDR3 region has 16 residues. Germline CDR1 and CDR2: SGHTA and FQGNSA. CDR3 in DNA: TGTGCCAGCAGCTTCAGCAGGGTCCTAGCCAAAAACATTCAGTACTTC. Translating gives CASSFSRVLAKNIQYF.

V usage is TRBV5-4 and J usage is TRBJ2-3; TRBD2 matches 9 bases. CDR1 is SGHNT, CDR2 YYREEE, per germline (reference sequence). Germline trimming cut 1 base from V and 2 bases from J; bases unmatched to any gene: 8. There are 17 residues in the CDR3. This CDR3 reads CASSLSVAGDPTDTQYF. The CDR3 nucleotides read TGTGCCAGCAGCTTGTCGGTAGCGGGGGACCCCACAGATACGCAGTATTTT.

The chain joins TRBV5-1 to TRBJ2-5; the match to TRBD2 covers 8 bases. Germline V gene data show CDR1 as SGHRS and CDR2 as YFSETQ. The CDR3 extends over 14 amino acids. V lost 5 bases, J lost 5 bases, and 8 bases stayed unmatched. CDR3: CASSLGGAWETQYF. Written as DNA, the CDR3 is TGCGCCAGCAGTCTCGGGGGGGCCTGGGAGACCCAGTACTTC.

This clone appeared a single time. This chain connects TRBV18 to TRBJ2-1; perhaps TRBD1 as D (7 bases). V gave up 0 bases and J gave up 7 bases, with 13 bases separating them. Germline V CDR1 and CDR2: KGHSH, LQKENI. The CDR3 sequence is 15 residues long. This CDR3 is CASSPPVSGGNEQFF. The DNA of the CDR3 is TGTGCCAGCTCACCACCGGTGTCAGGGGGGAATGAGCAGTTCTTC.

This clone came up once. The genes are TRBV6-5 and TRBJ2-1; 7 nucleotides agree with TRBD1. The CDR3 runs 14 residues. J gave up 5 bases and V 2 bases, and 3 bases lay outside the gene matches. The V gene's germline CDR1 is MNHEY and CDR2 SVGAGI. CDR3 loop: CASSYGGTDNEQFF. CDR3 bases: TGTGCCAGCAGTTACGGTGGGACAGACAATGAGCAGTTCTTC.

The V and J genes are TRBV5-6 and TRBJ1-1; 7 bases align to TRBD1. V trimming: 3 bases; J trimming: 0 bases; junction bases outside the gene matches: 2. This CDR3 contains 14 residues. Germline CDR1 and CDR2: SGHDT and YYEEEE. In nucleotides, the CDR3 is TGTGCCAGCAGCTGGGGACAGCTGAACACTGAAGCTTTCTTT. Translating it yields CASSWGQLNTEAFF.

The chain joins TRBV5-1 to TRBJ2-5; the match to TRBD1 covers 7 bases. Germline loops: CDR1 SGHRS, CDR2 YFSETQ. The CDR3 length is 13 residues. V gave up 2 bases and J gave up 3 bases; unmatched junction bases: 1. The CDR3 nucleotides are TGCGCCAGCAGCTTCACAGGGGAAGAGACCCAGTACTTC. It encodes CASSFTGEETQYF.

The sample holds one count of this clone. The chain has TRBV19 and TRBJ1-1; 7 nucleotides align to TRBD1. J gave up 5 bases and V 5 bases, and 5 bases lay outside the gene matches. The germline gives CDR1 LNHDA, CDR2 SQIVND (reference sequence). CDR3 length equals 13 residues. CDR3 sequence: CASSFTGETEAFF. The CDR3 region has the DNA TGTGCCAGTAGTTTTACAGGGGAAACTGAAGCTTTCTTT.

The rearrangement uses TRBV9 and TRBJ2-1; 12 bases line up with TRBD2. V shed 0 bases, J shed 9 bases, and the junction held 10 bases outside the gene matches. The CDR3 length is 17 residues. The V gene's germline CDR1 is SGDLS and CDR2 YYNGEE. CDR3 protein: CASSVGASGGAFGEQFF. The CDR3 DNA follows: TGTGCCAGCAGCGTAGGGGCTAGCGGGGGGGCCTTCGGTGAGCAGTTCTTC.

V is TRBV4-3 and J is TRBJ1-5; D unclear. Germline CDR1 and CDR2: LGHNA and YSLEER. Trimming pared 0 bases from V and 3 bases from J, leaving 6 bases between. This CDR3 is 14 amino acids long. The CDR3 DNA reads as TGCGCCAGCAGCCAAGACACTCACAATCAGCCCCAGCATTTT. Translation: CASSQDTHNQPQHF.